The present T cell receptor beta chain was sequenced within a study of blood T cell repertoires in COVID-19. Measured with immunoSEQ multiplex PCR; TCRdb has only the in-frame clones, and not every one. The sample gives a few hundred thousand clones, 82% of which show up once; less than 4% is in the top ten. The junction had 6 bases not matched to a gene; V was cut back by 5 bases and J by 4 bases. Germline loops: CDR1 MNHEY, CDR2 SMNVEV (reference sequence). The CDR3 extends over 16 amino acids. This sequence joins TRBV27 and TRBJ2-1; TRBD2 matches at 12 bases. Sample: peripheral blood. This TCR came from a woman aged 18-29 years with acute or convalescent COVID-19. The CDR3 here is CASSPTSGSLYNEQFF. The CDR3 DNA follows: TGTGCCAGCAGTCCGACTAGCGGGAGTTTGTACAATGAGCAGTTCTTC.